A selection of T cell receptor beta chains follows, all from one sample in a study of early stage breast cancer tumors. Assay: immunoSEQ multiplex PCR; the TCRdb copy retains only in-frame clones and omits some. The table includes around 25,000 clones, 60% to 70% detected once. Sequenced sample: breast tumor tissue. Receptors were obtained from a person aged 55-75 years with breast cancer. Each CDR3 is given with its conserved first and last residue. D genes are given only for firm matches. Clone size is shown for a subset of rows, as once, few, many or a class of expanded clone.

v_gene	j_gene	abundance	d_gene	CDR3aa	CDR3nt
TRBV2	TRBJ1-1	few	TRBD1	CASSGTGRGTEAFF	TGTGCCAGCAGTGGGACAGGGAGGGGCACTGAAGCTTTCTTT
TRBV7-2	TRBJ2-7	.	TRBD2	CASSGEGLAGGSHYEQYF	TGTGCCAGCAGTGGGGAGGGACTAGCGGGAGGTTCCCACTACGAGCAGTACTTC
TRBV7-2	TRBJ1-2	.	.	CASSLDPGGGYTF	TGTGCCAGCAGCTTAGATCCGGGGGGGGGCTACACCTTC
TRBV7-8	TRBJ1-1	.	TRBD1	CASSLGQGDTEAFF	TGTGCCAGCAGCTTAGGTCAGGGGGACACTGAAGCTTTCTTT
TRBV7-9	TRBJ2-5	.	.	CASTQFFRETQYF	TGTGCCAGCACCCAATTTTTCAGGGAGACCCAGTACTTC
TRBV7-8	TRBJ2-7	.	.	CASSKYRDTAYEQYF	TGTGCCAGCAGCAAGTACCGGGACACCGCCTACGAGCAGTACTTC
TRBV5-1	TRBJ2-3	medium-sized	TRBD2	CASYDTGGTDTQYF	TGCGCCAGCTATGATACCGGGGGGACAGATACGCAGTATTTT
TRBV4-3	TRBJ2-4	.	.	CASSQDWGDIQYF	TGCGCCAGCAGCCAAGATTGGGGGGACATTCAGTACTTC
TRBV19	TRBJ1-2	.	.	CASSTRVGGYTF	TGTGCCAGTAGTACGAGGGTGGGTGGCTACACCTTC
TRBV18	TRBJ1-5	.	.	CASSPSSGWDQPQHF	TGTGCCAGCTCACCAAGCTCAGGGTGGGATCAGCCCCAGCATTTT
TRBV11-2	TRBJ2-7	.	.	CASSILRGAVAYEQYF	TGTGCCAGCAGCATCCTCCGGGGGGCGGTCGCCTACGAGCAGTACTTC
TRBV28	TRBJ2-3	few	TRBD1	CASSPLPGQGILKDTQYF	TGTGCCAGCAGTCCCCTCCCGGGACAGGGTATTCTTAAGGATACGCAGTATTTT
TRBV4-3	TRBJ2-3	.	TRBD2	CASSRALAGYPHNTQYF	TGCGCCAGCAGTCGGGCCCTAGCGGGATATCCACATAATACGCAGTATTTT
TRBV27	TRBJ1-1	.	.	CASSLAGLFTEAFF	TGTGCCAGCAGTTTAGCCGGGTTGTTCACTGAAGCTTTCTTT
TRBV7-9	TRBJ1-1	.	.	CASSLLTNTEAFF	TGTGCCAGCAGCCTTTTAACTAACACTGAAGCTTTCTTT
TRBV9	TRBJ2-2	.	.	CASSVIADNTGELFF	TGTGCCAGCAGCGTAATAGCGGATAACACCGGGGAGCTGTTTTTT
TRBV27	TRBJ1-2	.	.	CASSLGTLQSGYTF	TGTGCCAGCAGTTTAGGAACGCTACAGTCTGGCTACACCTTC
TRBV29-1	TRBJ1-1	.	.	CSALAGEGKGTEAFF	TGCAGCGCCCTAGCAGGGGAGGGAAAAGGGACTGAAGCTTTCTTT
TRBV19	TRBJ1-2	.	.	CASTGENYGYTF	TGTGCCAGTACCGGGGAGAACTATGGCTACACCTTC
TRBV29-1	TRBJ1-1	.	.	CSVESGQSRITEAFF	TGCAGCGTTGAATCGGGACAATCAAGGATTACTGAAGCTTTCTTT
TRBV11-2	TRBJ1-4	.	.	CASSPGINREGNEKLFF	TGTGCCAGCAGCCCCGGTATCAACAGGGAGGGTAATGAAAAACTGTTTTTT
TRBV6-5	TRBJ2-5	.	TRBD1	CASSYRDSQETQYF	TGTGCCAGCAGTTACAGGGACAGTCAAGAGACCCAGTACTTC
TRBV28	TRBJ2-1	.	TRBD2	CASSQPGLAGGGEQFF	TGTGCCAGCAGCCAACCGGGACTAGCGGGAGGGGGTGAGCAGTTCTTC
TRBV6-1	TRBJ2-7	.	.	CASSERRSEQYF	TGTGCCAGCAGTGAGAGGCGGAGTGAGCAGTACTTC
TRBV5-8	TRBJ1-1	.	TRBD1	CASSLAGQGMNTEAFF	TGTGCCAGCAGCTTGGCGGGACAGGGGATGAACACTGAAGCTTTCTTT
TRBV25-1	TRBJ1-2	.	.	CASSYRVGGYTF	TGTGCCAGCAGTTACCGGGTAGGAGGCTACACCTTC
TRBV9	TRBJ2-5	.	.	CASSSHTTQYF	TGTGCCAGCAGCTCCCACACGACCCAGTACTTC
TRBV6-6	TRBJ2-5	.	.	CASTRSGQETQYF	TGTGCCAGCACCAGAAGCGGGCAAGAGACCCAGTACTTC
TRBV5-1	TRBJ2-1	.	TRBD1	CASSGPGQGGNNEQFF	TGCGCCAGCAGCGGCCCGGGACAGGGTGGAAACAATGAGCAGTTCTTC
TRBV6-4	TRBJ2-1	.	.	CASSETGSTYNEQFF	TGTGCCAGCAGTGAAACTGGGAGTACCTACAATGAGCAGTTCTTC
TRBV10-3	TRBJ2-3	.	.	CAIKDSGRTTDTQYF	TGTGCCATCAAAGATAGCGGAAGAACCACAGATACGCAGTATTTT
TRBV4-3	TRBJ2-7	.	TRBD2	CASSQDLTSGEARQYF	TGCGCCAGCAGCCAAGATTTGACTAGCGGGGAAGCGCGGCAGTACTTC
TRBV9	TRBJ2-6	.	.	CASSVTGLPISGANVLTF	TGTGCCAGCAGCGTTACAGGGCTCCCCATCTCTGGGGCCAACGTCCTGACTTTC
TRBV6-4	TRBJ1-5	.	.	CASSREENQPQHF	TGTGCCAGCAGTCGAGAGGAGAATCAGCCCCAGCATTTT
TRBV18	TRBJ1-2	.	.	CASSPNPGNGYTF	TGTGCCAGCTCCCCAAACCCCGGGAATGGCTACACCTTC
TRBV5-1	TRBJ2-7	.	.	CASSPHGGAGEQYF	TGCGCCAGCAGCCCCCATGGGGGCGCCGGCGAGCAGTACTTC
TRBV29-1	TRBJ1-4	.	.	CSVRGLEGEKLFF	TGCAGCGTTCGGGGACTTGAGGGTGAAAAACTGTTTTTT
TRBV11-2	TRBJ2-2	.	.	CASRSPTGGDTGELFF	TGTGCCAGCAGGTCACCCACAGGGGGGGACACCGGGGAGCTGTTTTTT
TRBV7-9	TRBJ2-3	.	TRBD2	CASSGLVSTDTQYF	TGTGCCAGCTCGGGACTAGTATCCACAGATACGCAGTATTTT
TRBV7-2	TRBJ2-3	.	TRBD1	CASSLGQGSDTQYF	TGTGCCAGCAGCCTTGGACAGGGGTCAGATACGCAGTATTTT
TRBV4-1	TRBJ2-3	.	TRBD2	CASRQTSGFTDTQYF	TGCGCCAGCCGACAGACTAGCGGTTTCACAGATACGCAGTATTTT
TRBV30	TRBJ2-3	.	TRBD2	CASGTSGFTDTQYF	TGTGCCTCGGGAACTAGCGGGTTCACAGATACGCAGTATTTT
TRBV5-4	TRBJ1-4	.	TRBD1	CASSPQGGTNEKLFF	TGTGCCAGCAGCCCACAGGGGGGAACTAATGAAAAACTGTTTTTT
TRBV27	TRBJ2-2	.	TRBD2	CASSWGGGQSGELFF	TGTGCCAGCAGTTGGGGCGGGGGGCAAAGCGGGGAGCTGTTTTTT
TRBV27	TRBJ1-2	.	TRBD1	CASSFLDRVKIANYGYTF	TGTGCCAGCAGTTTTTTGGACAGGGTCAAAATAGCTAACTATGGCTACACCTTC
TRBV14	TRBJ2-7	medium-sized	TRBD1	CATGTGGYEQYF	TGTGCCACAGGGACAGGGGGCTACGAGCAGTACTTC
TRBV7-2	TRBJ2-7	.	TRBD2	CASSLALAGDGFEQYF	TGTGCCAGCAGCTTAGCCCTAGCGGGGGACGGATTCGAGCAGTACTTC
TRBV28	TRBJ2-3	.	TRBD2	CASSLTLAGLTDTQYF	TGTGCCAGCAGTTTAACGCTAGCGGGACTAACAGATACGCAGTATTTT
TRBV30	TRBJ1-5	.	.	CAWSSHRARQPQHF	TGTGCCTGGAGTTCCCACAGGGCTCGTCAGCCCCAGCATTTT
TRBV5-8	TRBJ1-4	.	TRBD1	CASSIRQGGNEKLFF	TGTGCCAGCTCCATACGACAGGGGGGGAATGAAAAACTGTTTTTT
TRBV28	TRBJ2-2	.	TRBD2	CASRPTSGNTGELFF	TGTGCCAGCAGGCCGACTAGCGGAAACACCGGGGAGCTGTTTTTT
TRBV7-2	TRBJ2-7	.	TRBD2	CASSLASSGTRAEQYF	TGTGCCAGCAGCTTAGCCTCTAGCGGGACCCGGGCCGAGCAGTACTTC
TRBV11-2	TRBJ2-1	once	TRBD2	CASSLGLGLAPEQFF	TGTGCCAGCAGCTTAGGTCTGGGACTAGCACCTGAGCAGTTCTTC